These 18 T cell receptor beta chains originate from one sample sequenced in a study of T cells in Graves' hyperthyroidism and ophthalmopathy. Template material for amplifying TCR beta CDR3 regions consisted of RNA transcripts. TCR CDR3 underwent first-round RT-PCR with the HTBI primer set. TCRdb recomputed calls from the multiplex PCR reads with MiXCR, one row per CDR3 protein. In the table there are about 200,000 distinct CDR3 sequences, roughly 18% of which are singletons. Sequencing input: blood. Receptor source: a man aged 35-49 years with Graves' hyperthyroidism.

This clonotype was counted a few times. This chain joins TRBV5-5 and TRBJ2-2; 12 nucleotides line up with TRBD2. J gave up 4 bases and V 4 bases, and 2 bases lay outside the gene matches. CDR1 and CDR2 (germline): SGHKS, YYEKEE (reference sequence). The CDR3 runs 15 residues. CDR3 in amino acids: CASSGLAGPTGELFF. The CDR3, as DNA: TGTGCCAGCAGCGGACTAGCGGGGCCCACCGGGGAGCTGTTTTTT. The full variable domain, with the rest looked up from reference TRBV5-5 and TRBJ2-2, is DAGVTQSPTHLIKTRGQQVTLRCSPISGHKSVSWYQQVLGQGPQFIFQYYEKEERGRGNFPDRFSARQFPNYSSELNVNALLLGDSALYLCASSGLAGPTGELFFGEGSRLTVL.

At least ten counts were recorded for this clonotype. The gene calls are TRBV20-1 and TRBJ1-6, with a weak D call TRBD1 (5 bases). This CDR3 comprises 16 residues. V shed 1 base and J shed 5 bases, with 15 bases lying between them. The germline gives CDR1 DFQATT, CDR2 SNEGSKA (reference sequence). The CDR3 here is CSARVRGTANNSPLHF. The CDR3 nucleotides are TGCAGTGCTAGAGTAAGGGGAACAGCGAATAATTCACCCCTCCACTTT.

This clonotype was recorded a few times. This chain joins TRBV20-1 and TRBJ2-2; the match to TRBD1 covers 7 bases. CDR3 length equals 15 residues. Germline loops: CDR1 DFQATT, CDR2 SNEGSKA (reference sequence). Trimming at V came to 7 bases and at J to 4 bases, leaving 12 bases not matched to a gene. The CDR3 region is CSVPPQGGVTGELFF. The CDR3 DNA is TGCAGTGTTCCACCCCAAGGGGGCGTCACCGGGGAGCTGTTTTTT.

This clonotype was seen repeatedly, ten times or more. This sequence joins TRBV5-1 and TRBJ2-1; a weak D match, TRBD2 (5 bases). The CDR3 loop spans 17 amino acids. CDR1 and CDR2 from the germline V gene are SGHRS and YFSETQ. With 0 bases removed from V and 1 base from J, the gap between germline ends came to 14 bases. This CDR3 is CASSLAEGSGSYNEQFF. The CDR3 DNA sequence: TGCGCCAGCAGCTTGGCCGAGGGCTCTGGGTCCTACAATGAGCAGTTCTTC.

The V gene is TRBV5-4, the J gene TRBJ2-7, with D tentatively TRBD1 (6 bases). The CDR3 covers 14 residues. V gave up 4 bases and J gave up 2 bases, with 13 bases separating them. Germline V lookup: CDR1 SGHNT, CDR2 YYREEE (reference sequence). For the CDR3, the DNA is TGTGCCAGCAGCAGAAAACAGGGACCCTACGAGCAGTACTTC. Its translation: CASSRKQGPYEQYF.

This clonotype showed up many times. This chain connects TRBV7-8 to TRBJ2-5, with TRBD2 as a possible D gene (5 bases). Germline values: CDR1 SGHVS, CDR2 FQNEAQ. V lost 5 bases, J lost 5 bases, and 24 bases lay in between. The CDR3 spans 17 residues. The CDR3 protein is CASSQETMSLRRETQYF. CDR3 nucleotides: TGTGCCAGCAGCCAGGAAACGATGTCCCTACGGAGGGAGACCCAGTACTTC.

This clonotype appeared many times. The CDR3 is CASSYQETQYF. The CDR3 region has the DNA TGTGCCAGCAGTTACCAAGAGACCCAGTACTTC. The chain has TRBV2 and TRBJ2-5; D remains ambiguous. CDR1 is SNHLY, CDR2 FYNNEI, per germline. The CDR3 has 11 amino acids. Trimming left V 5 bases short and J 0 bases short, with 1 base between.

In its sample, this clonotype was seen a few times. J is TRBJ2-2 and V is TRBV6-1; tentative D call: TRBD2 (5 bases). The length of the CDR3 is 15 residues. With 5 bases removed from V and 1 base from J, the gap between germline ends came to 11 bases. CDR1 and CDR2 from the germline V gene are MNHNS and SASEGT. The DNA for the CDR3 is TGTGCCAGCAGTTCTCCCGCGGGGAACACCGGGGAGCTGTTTTTT. It is translated as CASSSPAGNTGELFF.

This clonotype was counted a few times. V usage is TRBV6-1 and J usage is TRBJ2-5; D may correspond to TRBD1 or TRBD2 (5 bases each). Germline CDR1 and CDR2: MNHNS and SASEGT. V was trimmed by 6 bases and J by 5 bases, leaving 10 bases between them. The CDR3 loop spans 12 amino acids. The DNA for the CDR3 is TGTGCCAGCAGCTGGGACGGTGAGACCCAGTACTTC. Amino acids: CASSWDGETQYF.

This clonotype was observed a handful of times. This chain uses TRBV7-9 with TRBJ1-6; weak D call: TRBD1 (6 bases). The germline gives CDR1 SEHNR, CDR2 FQNEAQ (reference sequence). V was pared by 10 bases and J by 5 bases, with 12 bases between. This CDR3 contains 13 residues. This CDR3 reads CATRRGDNSPLHF. CDR3 nucleotides: TGTGCCACTCGGAGGGGGGATAATTCACCCCTCCACTTT. Filled out from reference TRBV7-9 and TRBJ1-6, the complete variable domain reads DTGVSQNPRHKITKRGQNVTFRCDPISEHNRLYWYRQTLGQGPEFLTYFQNEAQLEKSRLLSDRFSAERPKGSFSTLEIQRTEQGDSAMYLCATRRGDNSPLHFGNGTRLTVT.

This clonotype was seen repeatedly, ten times or more. The rearrangement links TRBV6-1 to TRBJ1-2; 8 bases match TRBD1. Germline-derived CDR1 and CDR2 are MNHNS and SASEGT. The V gene end was trimmed by 6 bases and the J gene end by 4 bases; junction bases not matched to a gene: 4. The CDR3 covers 13 residues. CDR3 loop: CASSPTGGYGYTF. CDR3 nucleotides: TGTGCCAGCAGCCCTACAGGGGGCTATGGCTACACCTTC.

The V call is TRBV28, the J call TRBJ2-5, with D possibly called TRBD1 or TRBD2 (5 bases each). Germline CDR1 MDHEN, CDR2 SYDVKM. The CDR3 has 17 amino acids. V was shortened by 6 bases and J by 5 bases, with 25 bases between the two germline ends. CDR3 residues: CASSTPLYGTRGETQYF. In DNA form, the CDR3 reads TGTGCCAGCAGCACACCGCTGTACGGGACGAGAGGGGAGACCCAGTACTTC.

This clonotype came up many times. The chain joins TRBV11-3 to TRBJ2-7, with 7 bases lining up with TRBD1. After removal of 5 bases from V and 6 bases from J, the junction contained 4 bases not matched to a gene. CDR1 is SGHNT, CDR2 YENEEA, per germline. The CDR3 loop spans 12 amino acids. The CDR3 region is CASSRTGFEQYF. CDR3 nucleotide sequence: TGTGCCAGCAGCCGGACAGGTTTCGAGCAGTACTTC.

This chain joins TRBV12-5 and TRBJ1-1; D uncertain. CDR3 size: 17 residues. CDR1 is LGHNT, CDR2 FRNRAP, per germline. V was trimmed by 0 bases and J by 1 base, leaving 15 bases between them. CDR3 sequence: CASGLVGSALRNTEAFF. The CDR3 DNA follows: TGTGCTAGTGGTTTGGTAGGTAGTGCCCTAAGGAACACTGAAGCTTTCTTT.

This clonotype has ten or more counts. The chain combines TRBV15 with TRBJ2-5; no firm D call. V lost 0 bases and J 2 bases, leaving 10 bases between the germline ends. CDR3 size: 15 residues. CDR1 is LNHNV, CDR2 YYDKDF, per germline (reference sequence). The CDR3 reads CATSRDLGSQETQYF. The DNA of the CDR3 is TGTGCCACCAGCAGAGATTTGGGGTCTCAAGAGACCCAGTACTTC.

With respect to this clonotype: This could be a read error, since a much larger clone is one nucleotide away. The chain uses TRBV3-1 and TRBJ2-7; TRBD2 matches at 7 bases. Per the germline V gene, CDR1 is LGHDT and CDR2 is YNNKEL (reference sequence). The length of the CDR3 is 14 residues. V shed 7 bases and J 3 bases; nucleotides not matched to a gene: 9. The CDR3 nucleotides read TGTGCCAGCAACCAGGAGACTAGCAGCTACGAGCAGTACTTC. It codes for CASNQETSSYEQYF.

This clonotype was recorded at least ten times. J is TRBJ2-7 and V is TRBV27; 7 bases align to TRBD1. Germline loops: CDR1 MNHEY, CDR2 SMNVEV (reference sequence). Trimming at V came to 2 bases and at J to 6 bases, leaving 7 bases not matched to a gene. CDR3 length equals 14 residues. CDR3 sequence (DNA): TGTGCCAGCAGTTTACAAACAGGGGTTTCCGAGCAGTACTTC. Its protein product is CASSLQTGVSEQYF.

The CDR3, as DNA: TGTGCCAGCAGCCCCCACTCGACAGCTAGTTCACCCCTCCACTTT. Amino acid sequence: CASSPHSTASSPLHF. The chain joins TRBV9 to TRBJ1-6; a weak D match, TRBD1 (5 bases). V was clipped by 4 bases and J by 9 bases, with 17 bases between them. CDR1 SGDLS and CDR2 YYNGEE come from the germline V gene. The CDR3 loop spans 15 amino acids.